This T cell receptor beta chain stems from a study of cytomegalovirus exposure and HLA in healthy donors. Regarding the study as a whole: Associated with cytomegalovirus, according to the listing, were around 160 TCR beta chains.

On this clone: Its target is unknown.

PCR was performed using 60 Vbeta and 13 Jbeta primers. Clones were sequenced by immunoSEQ multiplex PCR, and TCRdb holds only the in-frame ones, with some missing. The profile shows some 120,000 clones, around 70% of them singletons. The CDR3 contains 14 residues. The V end lost 3 bases, the J end lost 5 bases, and 13 bases lay between the germline ends. CDR1 is MNHNS and CDR2 is SASEGT in the germline V gene. Material for sequencing was PBMCs. This sequence was found in a man aged 30 to 45 in good health and CMV-seropositive. The chain links TRBV6-1 to TRBJ2-5; D is perhaps TRBD2 (7 bases). The CDR3 is CASSEGGARETQYF. The CDR3, as DNA: TGTGCCAGCAGTGAGGGGGGGGCAAGGGAGACCCAGTACTTC.